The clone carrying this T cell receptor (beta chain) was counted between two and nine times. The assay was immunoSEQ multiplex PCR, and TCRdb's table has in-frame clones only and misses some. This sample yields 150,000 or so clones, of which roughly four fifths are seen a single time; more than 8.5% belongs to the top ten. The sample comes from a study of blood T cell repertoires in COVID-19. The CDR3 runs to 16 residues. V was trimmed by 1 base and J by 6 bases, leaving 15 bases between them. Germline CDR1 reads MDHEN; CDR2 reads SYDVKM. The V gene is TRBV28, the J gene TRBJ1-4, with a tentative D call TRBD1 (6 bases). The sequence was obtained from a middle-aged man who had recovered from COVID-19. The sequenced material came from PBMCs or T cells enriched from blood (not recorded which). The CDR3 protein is CASSLFARGAHEKLFF. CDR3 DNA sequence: TGTGCCAGCAGTTTATTCGCCCGGGGGGCCCATGAAAAACTGTTTTTT.